The rows below give T cell receptor beta chains drawn from one sample of a study of T cell responses to AZD1222 COVID-19 vaccine. Assay used: immunoSEQ multiplex PCR; TCRdb lists only in-frame clones, some missing. Altogether roughly 120,000 clones are present, approximately 90% being singletons, with the ten largest covering roughly 1.5%. The source material was peripheral blood, sampled 28 days after the second AZD1222 dose. The receptors shown here come from an adult who received the AZD1222 COVID-19 vaccine. The CDR3 runs from the conserved cysteine through the conserved F or W. A D gene is named only where the DNA matches it firmly. The size field is filled for only some rows; it gives once, few, many or a size class.

D gene,V gene,J gene,clone size,CDR3 DNA,CDR3 protein
TRBD1,TRBV5-1,TRBJ2-7,-,TGCGCCAGCAGCTTGGACAGGGGTGTATACGAGCAGTACTTC,CASSLDRGVYEQYF
-,TRBV12-3/TRBV12-4,TRBJ2-1,-,TGTGCCAGCAACTCCCAACAGGACAATGAGCAGTTCTTC,CASNSQQDNEQFF
-,TRBV28,TRBJ1-3,-,TGTGCCAGCAGTTTTTCCGGCGGGGCGGGTGGAAACACCATATATTTT,CASSFSGGAGGNTIYF
TRBD1,TRBV6-2/TRBV6-3,TRBJ2-7,-,TGTGCCAGCAGTACTGGACAGGGGACCCCCTACGAGCAGTACTTC,CASSTGQGTPYEQYF
-,TRBV15,TRBJ1-3,-,TGTGCCACCAGCAGAGGAACCAGAGGGATGTCTGGAAACACCATATATTTT,CATSRGTRGMSGNTIYF
-,TRBV11-3,TRBJ1-1,-,TGTGCCAGCAGCAACTACGGCACTGAAGCTTTCTTT,CASSNYGTEAFF
-,TRBV27,TRBJ2-3,-,TGTGCCAGCAGTTTATCGACCGGAGCAGATACGCAGTATTTT,CASSLSTGADTQYF
-,TRBV19,TRBJ1-5,-,TGTGCCAGTAGTAGGGGGCAAGACGGTGCCGGGACCTATCAGCCCCAGCATTTT,CASSRGQDGAGTYQPQHF
-,TRBV27,TRBJ1-2,-,TGTGCCAGCAGCCCTGGACGGGTCTATGGCTACACCTTC,CASSPGRVYGYTF
-,TRBV11-2,TRBJ1-6,-,TGTGCCAGCAGCTCAACAGGGTTATTGGATTCACCCCTCCACTTT,CASSSTGLLDSPLHF
TRBD1,TRBV3-1/TRBV3-2,TRBJ1-1,-,TGTGCCAGCAGCCCGTTCGGACAGGGGGCGAGAAGTACTGAAGCTTTCTTT,CASSPFGQGARSTEAFF
-,TRBV28,TRBJ2-7,once,TGTGCCAGCAGTTTTGGGACGGGGAGCTACGAGCAGTACTTC,CASSFGTGSYEQYF
TRBD2,TRBV19,TRBJ2-5,-,TGTGCCAGTAGTATCCTAGCGGGAGGTTTAGAGACCCAGTACTTC,CASSILAGGLETQYF
-,TRBV3-1/TRBV3-2,TRBJ2-1,-,TGTGCCAGCAGCCAAGATCCTGGTAATGAGCAGTTCTTC,CASSQDPGNEQFF
-,TRBV7-9,TRBJ1-2,-,TGTGCCAGCAGCTTCGTCCAGGGGTTTGGCTACACCTTC,CASSFVQGFGYTF
-,TRBV19,TRBJ1-5,-,TGTGCCAGTAGTATTACCTCAGGGGTCAACAATCAGCCCCAGCATTTT,CASSITSGVNNQPQHF
-,TRBV27,TRBJ2-7,-,TGTGCCAGCAGTACCCTCGGGTACTCCTACGAGCAGTACTTC,CASSTLGYSYEQYF
-,TRBV7-9,TRBJ2-7,-,TGTGCCAGCAGCTCTCTGACAGGATCCTACGAGCAGTACTTC,CASSSLTGSYEQYF
-,TRBV5-1,TRBJ1-3,-,TGCGCCAGCAGCTTTACGGGGGCCTCTGGAAACACCATATATTTT,CASSFTGASGNTIYF
TRBD2,TRBV7-2,TRBJ2-3,-,TGTGCCAGCAGCTTAAGCCTAGCGGGAGTAGATACGCAGTATTTT,CASSLSLAGVDTQYF
TRBD2,TRBV30,TRBJ2-3,-,TGTGCCTCACGACTAGCAGGGACAGATACGCAGTATTTT,CASRLAGTDTQYF
-,TRBV19,TRBJ2-5,-,TGTGCCAGTAGTTCCTCAGGGGTCAAAGAGACCCAGTACTTC,CASSSSGVKETQYF
-,TRBV19,TRBJ2-1,once,TGTGCCAGTAGTATGTGGGGCCAGGGGCACAATGAGCAGTTCTTC,CASSMWGQGHNEQFF
-,TRBV7-3,TRBJ2-2,-,TGTGCCAGCAGCTTAGGACAGAACACCGGGGAGCTGTTTTTT,CASSLGQNTGELFF
-,TRBV29-1,TRBJ1-4,-,TGCAGCGTTTCCCAGGGGATGGGAACTAATGAAAAACTGTTTTTT,CSVSQGMGTNEKLFF
TRBD1,TRBV6-1,TRBJ1-5,once,TGTGCCAGCAGTGAAAACAGGGGAGTGCGGCCCCAGCATTTT,CASSENRGVRPQHF
-,TRBV28,TRBJ1-6,-,TGTGCCAGCAGTTTAGGGGCGCAGGGAAATTCACCCCTCCACTTT,CASSLGAQGNSPLHF
TRBD1,TRBV28,TRBJ2-2,-,TGTGCCAGCAGTTTATATCAGTGGGGACAGGGTGACACCGGGGAGCTGTTTTTT,CASSLYQWGQGDTGELFF